One sample yielded the 4 T cell receptor beta chains listed below, sequenced in a study of beta chain features in type 1 diabetes. Study findings and constraints: All four CD4+ subsets of Type 1 diabetes patients contained TCRB CDR3s that were moderately but significantly shorter.

These receptors are not linked to any known antigen. Isolated RNA was reverse transcribed in full, so expressed TCRB transcripts were sequenced. Sequenced by immunoSEQ multiplex PCR; TCRdb stores in-frame clones only, minus some. The sample has around 110,000 clones; about a sixth are singletons. The sample comprised central memory CD4+ T cells from blood. Every receptor here comes from a man aged 25 to 45 with type 1 diabetes.

CDR3 region: CASSHRQVGGEQYF. CDR3 DNA: TGTGCCAGCAGTCATAGACAGGTGGGGGGCGAGCAGTACTTC. The chain carries TRBV27 and TRBJ2-7; the D call may be TRBD1 or TRBD2 (6 bases each). Germline V CDR1 and CDR2: MNHEY, SMNVEV (reference sequence). Trimming cost V 5 bases and J 6 bases, with 17 bases left between them. This CDR3 spans 14 amino acids.

The chain recombines TRBV29-1 with TRBJ2-3; weak D call: TRBD1 (6 bases). Germline V gene sequence: CDR1 SQVTM, CDR2 ANQGSEA. V shed 6 bases and J shed 2 bases, with 18 bases lying between them. The CDR3 totals 15 residues. In DNA, the CDR3 is TGCAGCGTCGGCGAAGGGACACATCTCACAGATACGCAGTATTTT. The encoded protein is CSVGEGTHLTDTQYF.

V usage is TRBV4-2 and J usage is TRBJ1-6; D not resolved. CDR3 size: 16 residues. V lost 0 bases and J 6 bases, leaving 12 bases between the germline ends. The germline V gene encodes CDR1 LGHNA and CDR2 YNFKEQ. This CDR3 is CASSQDPGVVNSPLHF. DNA of the CDR3: TGTGCCAGCAGCCAAGATCCCGGGGTTGTTAATTCACCCCTCCACTTT.

This clone was detected a few times. The rearrangement joins TRBV7-9 to TRBJ2-5, with TRBD1 as a possible D gene (6 bases). The CDR3 has 15 amino acids. V was clipped by 2 bases and J by 5 bases, with 15 bases between them. The V gene's germline CDR1 is SEHNR and CDR2 FQNEAQ (reference sequence). In DNA form, the CDR3 reads TGTGCCAGCAGCTTAAACTCGGGCAGGGGTGAGACCCAGTACTTC. Its protein product is CASSLNSGRGETQYF.